This T cell receptor beta chain was observed in a study of blood T cells in healthy people across ages. Next came a second PCR, run for about 6 to 12 cycles, which used a sample-barcoded 5' primer along with a J-beta primer mix. TCRdb reanalysed the 5' RACE reads using MiXCR and keeps one entry per CDR3 protein. The sample shows hundreds of thousands of distinct CDR3 sequences, under 55% of them seen only once. The clonotype comes from a man in his fifties or sixties in good health. Specimen: blood.

CDR3: CSASQVSGNEQYF. The CDR3, as DNA: TGCAGTGCTAGCCAGGTGTCGGGCAATGAGCAGTACTTC. The chain recombines TRBV20-1 with TRBJ2-5; D unresolved. V was clipped by 3 bases and J by 11 bases, with 19 bases between them. CDR1 DFQATT and CDR2 SNEGSKA come from the germline V gene (reference sequence). The CDR3 loop spans 13 amino acids.